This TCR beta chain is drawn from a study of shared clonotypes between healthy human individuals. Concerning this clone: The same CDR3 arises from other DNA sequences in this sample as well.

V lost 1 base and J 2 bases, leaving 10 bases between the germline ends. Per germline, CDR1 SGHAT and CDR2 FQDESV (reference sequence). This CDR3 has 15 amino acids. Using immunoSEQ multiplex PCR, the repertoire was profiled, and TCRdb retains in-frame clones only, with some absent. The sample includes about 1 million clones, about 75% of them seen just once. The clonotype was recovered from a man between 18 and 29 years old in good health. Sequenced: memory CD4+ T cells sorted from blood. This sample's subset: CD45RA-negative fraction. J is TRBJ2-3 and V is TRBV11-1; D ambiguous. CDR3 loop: CASSLGRRPTDTQYF. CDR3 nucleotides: TGTGCCAGCAGCTTAGGGAGACGGCCCACAGATACGCAGTATTTT.